The clone carrying this T cell receptor beta chain was recorded many times. This sample stems from a study of T cells in Graves' hyperthyroidism and ophthalmopathy. Authors of the study amplified TCR beta CDR3 regions from RNA transcripts. HTBI primers drove first-round RT-PCR of the TCR CDR3. TCRdb reprocessed the multiplex PCR reads via MiXCR and lists one record per CDR3 protein. The sample records approximately 370,000 distinct CDR3 sequences, 15% to 20% being singletons. Orbital computed tomography and thyroid ultrasound, together with serum TRAb and thyroxine and clinical symptoms, were used for diagnoses. The CDR3 runs to 13 residues. Trimming pared 6 bases from V and 2 bases from J, leaving 7 bases between.

The chain has TRBV12-3 or TRBV12-4 and TRBJ2-2; D is perhaps TRBD1 (6 bases). This receptor was identified in a woman in her thirties with Graves' hyperthyroidism that later progressed to Graves' ophthalmopathy. The specimen was blood. This chain's CDR3 is CASRGHNTGELFF. The CDR3 nucleotides read TGTGCCAGCAGGGGACACAACACCGGGGAGCTGTTTTTT.